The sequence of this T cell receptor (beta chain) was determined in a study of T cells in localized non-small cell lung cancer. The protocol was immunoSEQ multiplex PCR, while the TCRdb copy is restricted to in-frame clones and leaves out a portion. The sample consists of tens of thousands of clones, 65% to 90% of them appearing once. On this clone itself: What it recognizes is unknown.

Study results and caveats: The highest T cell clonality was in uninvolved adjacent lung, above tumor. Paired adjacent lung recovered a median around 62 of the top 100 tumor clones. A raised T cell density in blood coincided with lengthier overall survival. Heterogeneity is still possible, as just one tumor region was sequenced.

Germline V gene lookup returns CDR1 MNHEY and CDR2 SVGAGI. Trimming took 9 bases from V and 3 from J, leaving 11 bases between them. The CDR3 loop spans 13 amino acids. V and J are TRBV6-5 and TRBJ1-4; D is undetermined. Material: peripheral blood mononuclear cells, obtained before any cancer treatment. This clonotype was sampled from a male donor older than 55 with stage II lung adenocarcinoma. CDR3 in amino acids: CASGQSPNEKLFF. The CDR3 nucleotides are TGTGCCAGTGGCCAGAGTCCTAATGAAAAACTGTTTTTT.